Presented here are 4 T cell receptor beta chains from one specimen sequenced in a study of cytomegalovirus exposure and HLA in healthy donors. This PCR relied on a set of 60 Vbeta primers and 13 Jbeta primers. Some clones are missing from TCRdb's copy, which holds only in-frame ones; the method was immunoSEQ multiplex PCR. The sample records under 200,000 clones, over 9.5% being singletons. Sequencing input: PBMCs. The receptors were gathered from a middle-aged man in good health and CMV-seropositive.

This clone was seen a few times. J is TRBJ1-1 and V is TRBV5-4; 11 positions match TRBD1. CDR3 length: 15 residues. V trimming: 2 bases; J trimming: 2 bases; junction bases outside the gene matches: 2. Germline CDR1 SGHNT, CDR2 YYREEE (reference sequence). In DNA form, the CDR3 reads TGTGCCAGCAGCTTTAGGACAGGGGGCAACACTGAAGCTTTCTTT. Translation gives CASSFRTGGNTEAFF. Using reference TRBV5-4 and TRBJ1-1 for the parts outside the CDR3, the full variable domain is ETGVTQSPTHLIKTRGQQVTLRCSSQSGHNTVSWYQQALGQGPQFIFQYYREEENGRGNFPPRFSGLQFPNYSSELNVNALELDDSALYLCASSFRTGGNTEAFFGQGTRLTVV.

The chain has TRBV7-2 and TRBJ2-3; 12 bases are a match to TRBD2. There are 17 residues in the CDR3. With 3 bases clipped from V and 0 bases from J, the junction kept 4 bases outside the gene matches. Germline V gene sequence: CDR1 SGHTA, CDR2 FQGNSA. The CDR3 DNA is TGTGCCAGCAGCTTCCGGACTAGCGGGACAAGCACAGATACGCAGTATTTT. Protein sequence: CASSFRTSGTSTDTQYF.

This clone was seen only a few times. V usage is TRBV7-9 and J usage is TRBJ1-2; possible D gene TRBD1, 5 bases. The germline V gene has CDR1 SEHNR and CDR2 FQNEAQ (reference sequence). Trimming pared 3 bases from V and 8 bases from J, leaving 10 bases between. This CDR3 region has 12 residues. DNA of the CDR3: TGTGCCAGCAGCTTCGACAGTATCGGCTACACCTTC. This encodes CASSFDSIGYTF.

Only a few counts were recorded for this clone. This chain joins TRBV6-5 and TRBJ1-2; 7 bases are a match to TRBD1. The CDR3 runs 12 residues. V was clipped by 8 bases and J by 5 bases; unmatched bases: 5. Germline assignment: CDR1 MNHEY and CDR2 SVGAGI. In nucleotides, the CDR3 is TGTGCCAGCCAGACAGGGTCATATGGCTACACCTTC. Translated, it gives CASQTGSYGYTF.